The rows below give T cell receptor beta chains drawn from one sample of a study of response to subunit inactivated influenza vaccine. MiXCR, applied by TCRdb to the RT-PCR reads, yields one record per CDR3 protein. Altogether around 520,000 distinct CDR3 sequences are present, around 25% being singletons, with the ten largest covering approximately 2%. This material consisted of CD4+ T cells sorted from PBMCs, taken roughly 5 days after vaccination. The receptors shown here come from a man in his forties or fifties who received an inactivated influenza vaccine. Both conserved end residues are part of each CDR3. The order of the fields is CDR3 DNA, CDR3 protein, D gene, J gene, CDR3 length, V gene, clone size. The D gene is left open where the match is weak. Only some rows state a clone size, as once, few, many or a class for expanded clones.

CDR3nt: TGCGCCAGCAGCAGGGCCGAAGGAATCACCGGGGAGCTGTTTTTT
CDR3aa: CASSRAEGITGELFF
d_gene: .
j_gene: TRBJ2-2
len: 15
v_gene: TRBV4-1
abundance: .

CDR3nt: TGTGCCACCAGCAGAGATCGGAGCGCCACTGAAGCTTTCTTT
CDR3aa: CATSRDRSATEAFF
d_gene: .
j_gene: TRBJ1-1
len: 14
v_gene: TRBV15
abundance: .

CDR3nt: TGCGCCAGCAGCTTCAAAGAGACAGGGCTGAGGAACAATGAGCAGTTCTTC
CDR3aa: CASSFKETGLRNNEQFF
d_gene: TRBD1
j_gene: TRBJ2-1
len: 17
v_gene: TRBV5-1
abundance: .

CDR3nt: TGCAGTGCTAGTAATGGGGGTCTGGCCTATGGCTACACCTTC
CDR3aa: CSASNGGLAYGYTF
d_gene: .
j_gene: TRBJ1-2
len: 14
v_gene: TRBV20-1
abundance: .

CDR3nt: TGTGCCAGCAGTGGGAAGGGAGGTGGCACAGATACGCAGTATTTT
CDR3aa: CASSGKGGGTDTQYF
d_gene: .
j_gene: TRBJ2-3
len: 15
v_gene: TRBV28
abundance: .

CDR3nt: TGTGCCAGCAGTTTAGGGACAGGGGTGTTTGAGACCCAGTACTTC
CDR3aa: CASSLGTGVFETQYF
d_gene: TRBD1
j_gene: TRBJ2-5
len: 15
v_gene: TRBV12-3/TRBV12-4
abundance: few

CDR3nt: TGCAGTGCTAGAGGTCCAGTTAGCGGGGGGCAATCACCCCTCCACTTT
CDR3aa: CSARGPVSGGQSPLHF
d_gene: .
j_gene: TRBJ1-6
len: 16
v_gene: TRBV20-1
abundance: .

CDR3nt: TGCGCCACCACGCCCAGGGAAAGTTCCTACGAGCAGTACTTC
CDR3aa: CATTPRESSYEQYF
d_gene: .
j_gene: TRBJ2-7
len: 14
v_gene: TRBV10-2
abundance: .

CDR3nt: TGTGCCAGCAGCTGGGACAGGGTCGTAGATACGCAGTATTTT
CDR3aa: CASSWDRVVDTQYF
d_gene: TRBD1
j_gene: TRBJ2-3
len: 14
v_gene: TRBV11-2
abundance: few

CDR3nt: TGCGCCAGCAGTGAGGTTATACCTGGACTGGGGACTGAAGCTTTCTTT
CDR3aa: CASSEVIPGLGTEAFF
d_gene: .
j_gene: TRBJ1-1
len: 16
v_gene: TRBV10-2
abundance: few

CDR3nt: TGCAGTGCTACGAGCACTTTGAACACTGAAGCTTTCTTT
CDR3aa: CSATSTLNTEAFF
d_gene: .
j_gene: TRBJ1-1
len: 13
v_gene: TRBV20-1
abundance: .

CDR3nt: TGCAGTGCTAGAGGAGGGCAGAGAGCAGATACGCAGTATTTT
CDR3aa: CSARGGQRADTQYF
d_gene: .
j_gene: TRBJ2-3
len: 14
v_gene: TRBV20-1
abundance: .

CDR3nt: TGTGCCACCCGGGCGAGCTCTGGAAACACCATATATTTT
CDR3aa: CATRASSGNTIYF
d_gene: .
j_gene: TRBJ1-3
len: 13
v_gene: TRBV27
abundance: few

CDR3nt: TGCGCCAGCAGCTCGACAGGGGATGGCTACACCTTC
CDR3aa: CASSSTGDGYTF
d_gene: TRBD1
j_gene: TRBJ1-2
len: 12
v_gene: TRBV5-1
abundance: few

CDR3nt: TGTGCCATCAGTGAGTCGAAGGGAGCGAACACCGGGGAGCTGTTTTTT
CDR3aa: CAISESKGANTGELFF
d_gene: .
j_gene: TRBJ2-2
len: 16
v_gene: TRBV10-3
abundance: few

CDR3nt: TGTGCCACCTTGACAGGGGGTTCCTACGAGCAGTACTTC
CDR3aa: CATLTGGSYEQYF
d_gene: TRBD1
j_gene: TRBJ2-7
len: 13
v_gene: TRBV6-1
abundance: .

CDR3nt: TGTGCCACCAGCAGAGGACACCAAAATCAGCCCCAGCATTTT
CDR3aa: CATSRGHQNQPQHF
d_gene: .
j_gene: TRBJ1-5
len: 14
v_gene: TRBV15
abundance: .

CDR3nt: TGCGCCAGCAGCCAGCAATGGGGCTTGGAGACCCAGTACTTC
CDR3aa: CASSQQWGLETQYF
d_gene: .
j_gene: TRBJ2-5
len: 14
v_gene: TRBV4-3
abundance: .

CDR3nt: TGTGCCAGCAGCTGGGGAGCTGGGGGCGCGAACACCGGGGAGCTGTTTTTT
CDR3aa: CASSWGAGGANTGELFF
d_gene: .
j_gene: TRBJ2-2
len: 17
v_gene: TRBV5-5
abundance: .

CDR3nt: TGCGCCAGCAGCCGGCCCGGGACAGGACTACGGGAGCAGTACTTC
CDR3aa: CASSRPGTGLREQYF
d_gene: TRBD1
j_gene: TRBJ2-7
len: 15
v_gene: TRBV4-1
abundance: .

CDR3nt: TGTGCCATCAGTGACGAGAGAGTGAACACTGAAGCTTTCTTT
CDR3aa: CAISDERVNTEAFF
d_gene: .
j_gene: TRBJ1-1
len: 14
v_gene: TRBV10-3
abundance: few

CDR3nt: TGTGCCAGCTCACCACAGCGACAAAAGAACACCGGGGAGCTGTTTTTT
CDR3aa: CASSPQRQKNTGELFF
d_gene: .
j_gene: TRBJ2-2
len: 16
v_gene: TRBV18
abundance: .

CDR3nt: TGCAGCGCCCGTGCTCGGGCCCTCCAAGAGACCCAGTACTTC
CDR3aa: CSARARALQETQYF
d_gene: .
j_gene: TRBJ2-5
len: 14
v_gene: TRBV29-1
abundance: few

CDR3nt: TGTGCCAGCAGCTTTACTAGCGGGAGGGCCTTTGGCACAGATACGCAGTATTTT
CDR3aa: CASSFTSGRAFGTDTQYF
d_gene: TRBD2
j_gene: TRBJ2-3
len: 18
v_gene: TRBV11-2
abundance: few

CDR3nt: TGTGCCAGCAGTCCCTCCCGGGGCGGGGGGCTTACGGATACGCAGTATTTT
CDR3aa: CASSPSRGGGLTDTQYF
d_gene: TRBD2
j_gene: TRBJ2-3
len: 17
v_gene: TRBV27
abundance: .

CDR3nt: TGTGCCAGCAGTTGGGGACTTTACCCCCAGTACGAGCAGTACTTC
CDR3aa: CASSWGLYPQYEQYF
d_gene: .
j_gene: TRBJ2-7
len: 15
v_gene: TRBV12-3/TRBV12-4
abundance: .

CDR3nt: TGTGCCAGCAGCTTAGAGGGGGGACCGAACACTGAAGCTTTCTTT
CDR3aa: CASSLEGGPNTEAFF
d_gene: .
j_gene: TRBJ1-1
len: 15
v_gene: TRBV7-2
abundance: few

CDR3nt: TGTGCCAGCAGTTTAATTGGGGGGCCTGGAAACACCATATATTTT
CDR3aa: CASSLIGGPGNTIYF
d_gene: .
j_gene: TRBJ1-3
len: 15
v_gene: TRBV12-3/TRBV12-4
abundance: few

CDR3nt: TGTGCCAGCAGTTTGCGGGTCTCCCAAGAGACCCAGTACTTC
CDR3aa: CASSLRVSQETQYF
d_gene: .
j_gene: TRBJ2-5
len: 14
v_gene: TRBV12-3/TRBV12-4
abundance: .

CDR3nt: TGTGCCAGCAGCTTAGGGACAGGGGAGAGCTACACCTTC
CDR3aa: CASSLGTGESYTF
d_gene: TRBD1
j_gene: TRBJ1-2
len: 13
v_gene: TRBV7-9
abundance: few

CDR3nt: TGCGCCAGCAGCCAAGCTGTCGGGGGGACTGAAGCTTTCTTT
CDR3aa: CASSQAVGGTEAFF
d_gene: .
j_gene: TRBJ1-1
len: 14
v_gene: TRBV4-3
abundance: .

CDR3nt: TGCAGTGCGCCTGGCCAGGGAGGGACAGATACGCAGTATTTT
CDR3aa: CSAPGQGGTDTQYF
d_gene: TRBD2
j_gene: TRBJ2-3
len: 14
v_gene: TRBV20-1
abundance: many

CDR3nt: TGCAGTGCTAATGACTGGACCCAAGAGACCCAGTACTTC
CDR3aa: CSANDWTQETQYF
d_gene: .
j_gene: TRBJ2-5
len: 13
v_gene: TRBV20-1
abundance: many

CDR3nt: TGTGCCAGCAGTTACCCAACCGAGCCCAGACAGGGGGTCCATGGCTACACCTTC
CDR3aa: CASSYPTEPRQGVHGYTF
d_gene: TRBD1
j_gene: TRBJ1-2
len: 18
v_gene: TRBV6-5
abundance: .

CDR3nt: TGTGCCAGCAGCTTGGCCGGAGTAAATCAGCCCCAGCATTTT
CDR3aa: CASSLAGVNQPQHF
d_gene: .
j_gene: TRBJ1-5
len: 14
v_gene: TRBV7-9
abundance: many

CDR3nt: TGTGCCACCAGTGACCCCGTCAAGGGAGCTTTCTTT
CDR3aa: CATSDPVKGAFF
d_gene: .
j_gene: TRBJ1-1
len: 12
v_gene: TRBV24-1
abundance: .

CDR3nt: TGTGCCAGCAGTTTGAGGCAGGGTAACTATGGCTACACCTTC
CDR3aa: CASSLRQGNYGYTF
d_gene: .
j_gene: TRBJ1-2
len: 14
v_gene: TRBV12-3/TRBV12-4
abundance: .

CDR3nt: TGTGCCAGCAGCCAAGTTCAAGGGGGGGACACCGGGGAGCTGTTTTTT
CDR3aa: CASSQVQGGDTGELFF
d_gene: .
j_gene: TRBJ2-2
len: 16
v_gene: TRBV4-2
abundance: many